This T cell receptor (beta chain) was sequenced for a study of cytomegalovirus exposure and HLA in healthy donors. Germline values: CDR1 SNHLY, CDR2 FYNNEI. The V and J ends lost 8 bases and 0 bases respectively, with 16 bases between them. The length of the CDR3 is 15 residues. With 60 Vbeta and 13 Jbeta primers, the PCR was carried out. Profiled with immunoSEQ multiplex PCR; TCRdb holds only in-frame clones, not every one. This specimen shows about 75,000 clones; the ten leading clones hold 2.5% to 3%. The specimen sequenced was PBMCs. The receptor was derived from a man aged 40-49 years in good health and CMV-seronegative. The chain is built from TRBV2 and TRBJ1-1, with TRBD1 as a possible D gene (6 bases). CDR3 in amino acids: CASGFEDRMNTEAFF. CDR3 in DNA: TGTGCCAGCGGCTTTGAAGACAGGATGAACACTGAAGCTTTCTTT.